One and the same sample provided the 14 T cell receptor beta chains below, sequenced in a study of graft-versus-host responses after intestinal transplantation. The repertoire was sequenced with immunoSEQ multiplex PCR; TCRdb's copy has only in-frame clones and lacks some. The sample carries 43,000 or so clones, over 85% recorded once. The source was PBMCs, collected 750 to 800 days after a first intestinal transplant, on the day of a second. These receptors came from a human patient who received an intestinal transplant, so some T cells may come from the graft donor.

This chain links TRBV19 with TRBJ1-2; no definite D call. The ends were cut back, 7 bases at V and 4 bases at J, with 13 bases in the middle. CDR3 size: 13 residues. The germline CDR1 and CDR2 sequences are LNHDA and SQIVND (reference sequence). Written as DNA, the CDR3 is TGTGCCAGTACGCAACAGTCCTTCTATGGCTACACCTTC. Encoded protein: CASTQQSFYGYTF.

The chain couples TRBV10-1 to TRBJ2-3; TRBD2 matches 11 bases. The CDR3 is 14 amino acids. V lost 5 bases to trimming and J lost 4 bases; unmatched junction nucleotides: 2. Germline V gene sequence: CDR1 WNHNN, CDR2 SYGVQD (reference sequence). CDR3 amino acids: CASSPGLAADTQYF. The CDR3 DNA reads as TGCGCCAGCAGTCCGGGACTAGCGGCAGATACGCAGTATTTT.

V gene TRBV5-8 combines with J gene TRBJ1-1, with D possibly being TRBD1 (5 bases). Germline V gene data show CDR1 as SGHTS and CDR2 as YDEGEE. The CDR3 loop spans 15 amino acids. Deletions cut 7 bases from V and 0 bases from J, with 16 bases between. The CDR3: CASPRGPNMNTEAFF. CDR3 sequence (DNA): TGTGCCAGCCCTCGGGGACCGAACATGAACACTGAAGCTTTCTTT.

The CDR3 DNA follows: TGTGCCAGCAGTTTATGGACCGGGACAAGCTACGAGCAGTACTTC. Translated, it gives CASSLWTGTSYEQYF. This sequence joins TRBV28 and TRBJ2-5; D might be TRBD1 (6 bases). The J call may be in error: the DNA end matches TRBJ2-7 better. The germline gives CDR1 MDHEN, CDR2 SYDVKM. CDR3 length equals 15 residues.

The rearrangement joins TRBV11-2 to TRBJ2-7; maybe TRBD1 (6 bases). The germline V gene encodes CDR1 SGHAT and CDR2 FQNNGV. The CDR3 is made up of 16 amino acids. V was pared by 4 bases and J by 0 bases, with 16 bases between. Here the CDR3 reads CASSSTGQSRSYEQYF. CDR3 in DNA: TGTGCCAGCAGCTCGACCGGACAGTCCCGCTCCTACGAGCAGTACTTC. The complete variable domain, with remaining parts taken from reference TRBV11-2 and TRBJ2-7, reads EAGVAQSPRYKIIEKRQSVAFWCNPISGHATLYWYQQILGQGPKLLIQFQNNGVVDDSQLPKDRFSAERLKGVDSTLKIQPAKLEDSAVYLCASSSTGQSRSYEQYFGPGTRLTVT.

V gene TRBV5-8 combines with J gene TRBJ2-3, with unresolved D. Germline lookup yields CDR1 SGHTS and CDR2 YDEGEE. Trimming took 2 bases from V and 5 from J, leaving 12 bases between them. The CDR3 totals 14 residues. This CDR3 is CASSFGSPLDTQYF. For the CDR3, the DNA is TGTGCCAGCAGCTTTGGTAGTCCGTTAGATACGCAGTATTTT.

This chain uses TRBV2 with TRBJ2-7; 8 bases are a match to TRBD1. The CDR3 has 12 residues. V gave up 6 bases and J gave up 3 bases; unmatched junction bases: 1. Germline-derived CDR1 and CDR2 are SNHLY and FYNNEI. The CDR3 region is CASRDRGYEQYF. CDR3 nucleotide sequence: TGTGCCAGCAGAGACAGGGGCTACGAGCAGTACTTC.

The CDR3 loop reads CASSYSKSGSYEQYF. The CDR3 nucleotides read TGTGCCAGCAGTTACTCGAAAAGCGGGAGCTACGAGCAGTACTTC. The chain links TRBV6-5 to TRBJ2-7; TRBD2 matches 8 bases. The germline gives CDR1 MNHEY, CDR2 SVGAGI. The CDR3 is 15 residues long. The ends lost 0 bases at V and 3 bases at J; junction bases unmatched: 4.

The chain combines TRBV30 with TRBJ2-3; a possible D gene is TRBD2 (6 bases). Germline V gives CDR1 GTSNPN, CDR2 SVGIG (reference sequence). Trimming removed 5 bases at V and 2 bases at J, with 8 bases between. The CDR3 runs to 12 residues. DNA of the CDR3: TGTGCCTGGGCGGGAATCACAGATACGCAGTATTTT. This codes for CAWAGITDTQYF.

The chain recombines TRBV5-3 with TRBJ2-1, with 14 bases identical to TRBD2. TRBV5-3 belongs to the ORF category, with a function that is uncertain. Trimming removed 6 bases from V and 0 bases from J; junction bases left unmatched: 14. The CDR3 consists of 20 residues. The CDR3 reads CARTRPGTSGRRGSYNEQFF. CDR3 in DNA: TGTGCCAGAACCCGGCCCGGGACTAGCGGGAGAAGGGGCTCCTACAATGAGCAGTTCTTC.

This chain links TRBV5-8 with TRBJ2-6, with D maybe TRBD2 (6 bases). CDR3 length: 16 residues. Germline V lookup: CDR1 SGHTS, CDR2 YDEGEE. V dropped 4 bases and J dropped 0 bases, with 11 bases sitting between them. The CDR3, as DNA: TGTGCCAGCAGCCTTGGGACTGTCTCTGGGGCCAACGTCCTGACTTTC. It is translated as CASSLGTVSGANVLTF.

V is TRBV5-6 and J is TRBJ1-4, with D hard to call. CDR1 and CDR2 (germline): SGHDT, YYEEEE. V gave up 0 bases and J gave up 6 bases, with 12 bases separating them. The CDR3 totals 15 residues. This chain's CDR3 is CASSLGGGPHEKLFF. For the CDR3, the DNA is TGTGCCAGCAGCTTGGGGGGTGGGCCTCATGAAAAACTGTTTTTT.

V is TRBV6-5 and J is TRBJ2-1; D gene ambiguous. Trimming took 0 bases from V and 7 from J, leaving 7 bases between them. The CDR3 runs to 13 residues. The V gene's germline CDR1 is MNHEY and CDR2 SVGAGI. CDR3 in DNA: TGTGCCAGCAGTTACTCCAAGTTAAATGAGCAGTTCTTC. Translation gives CASSYSKLNEQFF.

The chain employs TRBV29-1 and TRBJ2-2; D call uncertain. The CDR3 spans 12 residues. In germline, CDR1 is SQVTM, CDR2 ANQGSEA. Trimming took off 0 bases at V and 7 bases at J, with 6 bases between the two ends. This CDR3 reads CSVEDGIGELFF. The CDR3 coding sequence is TGCAGCGTTGAAGATGGGATCGGGGAGCTGTTTTTT.